Sequencing of this TCR beta chain was carried out in a study of control samples from healthy donors and cancer patients. The CDR3 loop spans 14 amino acids. CDR1 and CDR2 from the germline V gene are SGHRS and YFSETQ. The V segment lost 4 bases and the J segment 5 bases; nucleotides outside the gene matches: 7. TCRdb keeps only in-frame clones here, not all; method: immunoSEQ multiplex PCR. The sample lists approximately 160,000 clones, about 90% occurring once. Source material: blood. The receptor comes from a woman aged 25 to 39 in good health. The chain links TRBV5-1 to TRBJ2-5, with TRBD2 identical over 8 bases. The CDR3 nucleotides are TGCGCCAGCAGCCCAGGCGGGGGGCACGAGACCCAGTACTTC. Its protein product is CASSPGGGHETQYF.